This TCR beta chain emerged from a study of T cell repertoires in cytomegalovirus infection. Study in general: CMV epitopes in the study were HLA-C-restricted (recently identified) and HLA-B-restricted (well studied). Through public TCR beta signatures, both CMV infection and matching HLA type were indicated.

There are a few counts of this clonotype. Antigen: not known. One entry per CDR3 protein, called by TCRdb with MiXCR from the reads. The sample consists of some 940,000 distinct CDR3 sequences, 30% to 40% of them appearing once. The sequencing used cultured CD8+ T cells from PBMCs, collected from culture after CMV antigen stimulation. This clonotype was sampled from a human donor in good health (CMV status not recorded). Some clones in this sample may be carry-over from other donors' samples.

In DNA, the CDR3 is TGTGCCAGTAGTCCACTCCCGAGGGCTTTTGGACAAGAGACCCAGTACTTC. This translates into CASSPLPRAFGQETQYF. V is TRBV19 and J is TRBJ2-5; tentatively, D is TRBD2 (5 bases). The V end was cut by 5 bases, the J end by 2 bases, with 21 bases between. Germline V gene data show CDR1 as LNHDA and CDR2 as SQIVND (reference sequence). The CDR3 totals 17 residues.